This T cell receptor beta chain was captured by sequencing in a study of blood T cells in healthy people across ages (dated by TCRdb to about 2015). Looking at the study overall: In model experiments, template switching captured about one uniquely barcoded TCR beta cDNA molecule for every two T cells. Age-related changes in TCR beta repertoire diversity were measured in the study by deep sequencing normalized with unique cDNA molecular identifiers. Donors were grouped into four age groups: young (average 16 years), middle-aged (about 38), aged (about 60) and long-lived (less than 85). To avoid experimental bias, donors of different ages were distributed randomly across sequencing lanes. The study analyzed two additional independent replicas of 1 million unique cDNA reads from the same blood draw for two donors, one aged 18 to 29 and one aged 80 or older.

The research as a whole found: Conclusive comparison of naive and antigen-experienced compartments was prevented by the profiling of bulk unsorted PBMCs. The long-lived group showed more naive CD4+ T cells, fewer expanded clones and increased TCR diversity than the aged group, suggesting age selection. Observed TCR beta diversity correlated strongly with the percentage of naive T cells measured by flow cytometry. Observed TCR beta diversity per million T cells fell roughly linearly with age, and a significant reduction was already apparent by age roughly 40. Total diversity estimates from one million sequenced T cells were considered lower bounds and underestimates. Donor CMV infection status was unknown, potentially confounding age-related changes in expanded clonotypes.

The library was built by means of 5' RACE. Sequencing was performed on an Illumina HiSeq 2500. The second PCR ran for about 7 to 11 cycles and used a J-beta primer mix along with a sample-barcoded 5' primer. Each TCR beta cDNA molecule received a unique molecular identifier from a template-switch 5' adaptor carrying 12 random nucleotides. Each sample yielded at least 2.5 million CDR3-containing paired-end reads. All of the RNA was converted into first-strand cDNA using the Mint cDNA synthesis kit, with a TRBC-specific oligonucleotide serving as the primer. All cDNA was treated with uracil-DNA glycosylase and then went through a first 18-cycle PCR with the universal primers M1SS and BC2_uni_R. Per the authors' processing: For normalization, 1 million high-quality reads, each with a distinct molecular identifier, were randomly selected from each sample. Instead of being binned into consensus sequences, reads with shared molecular identifiers were discarded. MiTCR, with a Q25 quality threshold and the strictest error-elimination algorithm, was used for CDR3 identification, clonotype clustering and error correction. A nonparametric unseen species model with Euler transformation was used to estimate lower-bound total TCR beta diversity. TCRdb trimmed public reads at Q25 via fastp, called clones via MiXCR and kept in-frame beta chains. Every entry covers one CDR3 protein and lists the most common genes and DNA from its rows. The V and J calls reflect TCRdb's pipeline rather than the authors' work. For this sample the table gives about 970,000 distinct CDR3 sequences, of which 51% were detected only once. Jointly, the top ten make up about a fifth of the sample.

Comments on this clonotype: Its recognized antigen is unknown. Base qualities were left out, and no much larger clone turns up one base away.

The donors were roughly 39 Caucasian individuals from Russia, aged 6 to 90 years, who were systemically healthy. Each donor gave ten milliliters of peripheral blood, collected into EDTA-treated Vacutainer tubes. PBMCs were isolated by Ficoll-Paque density-gradient centrifugation, with at least 7 million obtained per sample. Trizol reagent was used to extract total RNA from the PBMCs, yielding at least 5.5 micrograms per sample. For every donor, flow cytometry on a PBMC aliquot measured the percentage of naive CD45RAhigh/CD27high T cells. The sequenced sample consisted of blood. The TCR comes from a woman aged 60-70 years in good health.

The CDR3 is CASRPMPGTDTQYF. The DNA is TGTGCCAGCAGACCAATGCCGGGCACAGATACGCAGTATTTT. In this chain, TRBV6-5 is recombined with TRBJ2-3, with an unclear D gene assignment. The CDR3 runs 14 residues from the cysteine to the phenylalanine. The entry retains the CDR3 DNA only, 42 bases that are in frame from base 1. CDR1 and CDR2 were assigned from the germline V gene as MNHEY and SVGAGI. At the junction V is shortened by 6 bases and J by 1 base, with 11 bases in between.